This T cell receptor (beta chain) stems from a study of cytomegalovirus exposure and HLA in healthy donors. The wider study: An early data release held 75 million to 100 million unique TCRs from HLA-typed donors. Study results and limitations: The study labeled roughly 160 TCR beta chains cytomegalovirus-associated.

Trimming took 7 bases from V and 3 from J; bases not matched to a gene: 8. The CDR3 extends over 15 amino acids. Germline assignment: CDR1 ENHRY and CDR2 SYGVKD. The PCR used 60 Vbeta and 13 Jbeta primers. Method: immunoSEQ multiplex PCR; TCRdb's copy keeps in-frame clones and lacks some. The data show some 140,000 clones, with roughly 89% seen just once and more than 4.5% held by the top ten. Of note for this clone: Its antigen is unidentified.

This TCR derives from a woman aged 25 to 39 in good health and CMV-seronegative. The sequenced sample consisted of PBMCs. This chain connects TRBV10-3 to TRBJ2-3; 9 bases map to TRBD1. Written as DNA, the CDR3 is TGTGCCATCACCCCGGGACAGGGAGGGACAGATACGCAGTATTTT. It is translated as CAITPGQGGTDTQYF.